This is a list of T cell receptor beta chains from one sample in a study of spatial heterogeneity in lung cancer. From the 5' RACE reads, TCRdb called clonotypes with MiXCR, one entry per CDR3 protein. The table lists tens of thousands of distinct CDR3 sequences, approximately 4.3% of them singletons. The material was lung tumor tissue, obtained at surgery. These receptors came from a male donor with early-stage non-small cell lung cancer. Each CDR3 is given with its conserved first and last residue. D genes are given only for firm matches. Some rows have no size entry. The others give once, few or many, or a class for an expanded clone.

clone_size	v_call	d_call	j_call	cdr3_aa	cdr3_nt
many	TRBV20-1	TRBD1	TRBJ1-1	CSVWDSYTEAFF	TGCAGTGTTTGGGACAGCTACACTGAAGCTTTCTTT
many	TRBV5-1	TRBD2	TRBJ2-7	CASSWGLAGGEQYF	TGCGCCAGCAGCTGGGGACTAGCGGGGGGCGAGCAGTACTTC
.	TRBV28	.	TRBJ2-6	CASREQGSGANVLTF	TGTGCCAGCAGGGAACAGGGCTCTGGGGCCAACGTCCTGACTTTC
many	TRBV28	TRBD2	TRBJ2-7	CASSSPGTSPLGSYEQYF	TGTGCCAGCAGTTCCCCCGGGACTAGCCCATTGGGCTCCTACGAGCAGTACTTC
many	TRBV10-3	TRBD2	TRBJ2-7	CAISDKGLATYEQYF	TGTGCCATCAGTGATAAAGGACTAGCTACCTACGAGCAGTACTTC
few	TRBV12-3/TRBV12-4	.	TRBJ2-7	CASSLRGYEQYF	TGTGCCAGCAGCCTACGGGGGTACGAGCAGTACTTC
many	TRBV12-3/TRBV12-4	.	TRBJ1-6	CASSFESSPLHF	TGTGCCAGCAGTTTTGAGAGTTCACCCCTCCACTTT
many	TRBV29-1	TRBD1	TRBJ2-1	CSVERDRAGNEQFF	TGCAGCGTTGAGAGGGACAGGGCTGGCAATGAGCAGTTCTTC
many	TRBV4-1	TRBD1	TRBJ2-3	CASSQDIGGSDTQYF	TGCGCCAGCAGCCAAGATATAGGGGGCTCAGATACGCAGTATTTT
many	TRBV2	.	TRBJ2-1	CASRDSPKKQFF	TGTGCCAGCAGGGACAGTCCTAAGAAGCAGTTCTTC
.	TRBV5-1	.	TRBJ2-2	CASSSGQRTNTGELFF	TGCGCCAGCAGCTCGGGACAAAGGACGAACACCGGGGAGCTGTTTTTT
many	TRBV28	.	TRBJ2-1	CASSLSDTNNEQFF	TGTGCCAGCAGTTTATCCGACACCAACAATGAGCAGTTCTTC
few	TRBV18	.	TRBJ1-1	CASSPGTLTEAFF	TGTGCCAGCTCACCGGGGACACTCACTGAAGCTTTCTTT
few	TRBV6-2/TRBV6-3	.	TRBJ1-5	CASRREGSNQPQHF	TGTGCCAGCAGGCGAGAGGGTAGCAATCAGCCCCAGCATTTT
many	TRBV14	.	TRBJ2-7	CASSQDGGRPNYEQYF	TGTGCCAGCAGCCAAGACGGCGGTAGGCCAAACTACGAGCAGTACTTC
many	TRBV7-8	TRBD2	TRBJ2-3	CASSLEGIAGATRDTQYF	TGTGCCAGCAGCTTAGAGGGGATAGCGGGGGCGACCAGGGATACGCAGTATTTT
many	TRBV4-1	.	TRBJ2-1	CASSQDFDGDNEQFF	TGCGCCAGCAGCCAAGATTTCGACGGCGACAATGAGCAGTTCTTC
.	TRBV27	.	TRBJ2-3	CASSFLSGLGLDTQYF	TGTGCCAGCAGTTTTTTATCGGGACTGGGGTTGGATACGCAGTATTTT
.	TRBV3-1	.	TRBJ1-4	CASSPGALNEKLFF	TGTGCCAGCAGCCCAGGGGCCCTTAATGAAAAACTGTTTTTT
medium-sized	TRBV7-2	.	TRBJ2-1	CASGTERVRNNEQFF	TGTGCCAGCGGAACGGAGCGGGTTCGAAACAATGAGCAGTTCTTC
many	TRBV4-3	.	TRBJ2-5	CASSQVMRVQETQYF	TGCGCCAGCAGCCAAGTGATGAGGGTACAGGAGACCCAGTACTTC
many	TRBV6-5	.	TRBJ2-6	CASSYGGSETGANVLTF	TGTGCCAGCAGTTATGGGGGCTCTGAAACGGGGGCCAACGTCCTGACTTTC
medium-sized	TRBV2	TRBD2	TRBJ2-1	CASSPLRGGYNEQFF	TGTGCCAGCAGTCCCTTGCGGGGGGGCTACAATGAGCAGTTCTTC
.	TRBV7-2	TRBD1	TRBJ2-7	CASSPSTVGTGFEQYF	TGTGCCAGCAGCCCCAGCACTGTTGGGACAGGTTTCGAGCAGTACTTC
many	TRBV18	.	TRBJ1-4	CASSPVNREKLFF	TGTGCCAGCTCACCAGTTAACAGGGAAAAACTGTTTTTT
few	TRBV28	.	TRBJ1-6	CASSDWAENNSPLHF	TGTGCCAGCAGTGACTGGGCGGAAAATAATTCACCCCTCCACTTT
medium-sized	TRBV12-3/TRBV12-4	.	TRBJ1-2	CASSTGTALIGYGYTF	TGTGCCAGCAGCACCGGGACCGCTCTTATTGGCTATGGCTACACCTTC
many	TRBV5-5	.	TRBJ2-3	CASSLGTATDTQYF	TGTGCCAGCAGCCTCGGGACTGCAACAGATACGCAGTATTTT
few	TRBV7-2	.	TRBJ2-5	CASSLRRAGATLWAQYF	TGTGCCAGCAGCCTAAGGCGCGCGGGGGCGACCCTATGGGCCCAGTACTTC
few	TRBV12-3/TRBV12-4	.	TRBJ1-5	CASSWPGPNQPQHF	TGTGCCAGCAGTTGGCCGGGGCCCAATCAGCCCCAGCATTTT
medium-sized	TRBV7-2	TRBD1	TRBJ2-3	CASSPQGSTDTQYF	TGTGCCAGCAGCCCACAGGGGAGCACAGATACGCAGTATTTT
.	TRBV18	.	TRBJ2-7	CASSPGGPREQYF	TGTGCCAGCTCACCGGGAGGTCCTCGGGAGCAGTACTTC
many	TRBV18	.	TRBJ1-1	CASSPQELAEAFF	TGTGCCAGCTCACCACAGGAGCTCGCTGAAGCTTTCTTT
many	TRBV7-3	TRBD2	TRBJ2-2	CASSFAGGAGELFF	TGTGCCAGCAGCTTTGCGGGAGGGGCCGGGGAGCTGTTTTTT
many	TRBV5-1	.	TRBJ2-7	CASSGGHLYEQYF	TGCGCCAGCAGCGGGGGACACCTCTACGAGCAGTACTTC
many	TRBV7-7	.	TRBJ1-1	CASSEGLEAFF	TGTGCTAGCAGCGAAGGCCTTGAAGCTTTCTTT
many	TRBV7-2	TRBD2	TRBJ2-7	CASSYAASGGRYEQYF	TGTGCCAGCAGCTATGCTGCTAGCGGGGGGAGGTACGAGCAGTACTTC
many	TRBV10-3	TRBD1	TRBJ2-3	CASLGQGTDTQYF	TGTGCCTCTTTGGGACAGGGCACAGATACGCAGTATTTT
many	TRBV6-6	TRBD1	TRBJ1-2	CARFIQGDLGYTF	TGTGCCAGGTTTATCCAGGGGGATTTGGGCTACACCTTC
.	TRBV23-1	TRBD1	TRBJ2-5	CASSQLDRGQETQYF	TGCGCCAGCAGTCAATTGGACAGGGGGCAAGAGACCCAGTACTTC
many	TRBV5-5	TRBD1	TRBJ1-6	CASGPGQRNSPLHF	TGTGCCAGCGGTCCGGGACAGAGGAATTCACCCCTCCACTTT
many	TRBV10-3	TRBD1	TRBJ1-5	CATSAPGGRSQPQHF	TGTGCCACCTCCGCCCCAGGGGGACGGAGTCAGCCCCAGCATTTT
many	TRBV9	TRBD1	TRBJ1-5	CASSNDRVGQPQHF	TGTGCCAGCAGCAATGACAGGGTGGGCCAGCCCCAGCATTTT
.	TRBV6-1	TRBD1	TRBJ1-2	CASRGDSYGYTF	TGTGCCAGCAGGGGGGACAGCTATGGCTACACCTTC
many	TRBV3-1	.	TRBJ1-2	CASSKEGFRRDYGYTF	TGTGCCAGCAGTAAGGAGGGCTTTCGCAGGGACTATGGCTACACCTTC
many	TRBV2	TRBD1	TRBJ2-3	CAIRDRGITDTQYF	TGTGCCATACGGGACAGAGGTATCACAGATACGCAGTATTTT
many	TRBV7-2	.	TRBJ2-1	CASSPRDSTYNEQFF	TGTGCCAGCAGCCCGCGGGACAGCACCTACAATGAGCAGTTCTTC
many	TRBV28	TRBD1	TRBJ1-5	CASSLPGQGLQQPQHF	TGTGCCAGCAGTTTGCCGGGACAGGGGTTACAGCAGCCCCAGCATTTT
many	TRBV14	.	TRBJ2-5	CASSALTGAGVYQETQYF	TGTGCCAGCAGCGCTCTAACAGGGGCGGGGGTGTACCAAGAGACCCAGTACTTC
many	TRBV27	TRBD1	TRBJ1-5	CASSWQGGQPQHF	TGTGCCAGCAGTTGGCAGGGGGGACAGCCCCAGCATTTT